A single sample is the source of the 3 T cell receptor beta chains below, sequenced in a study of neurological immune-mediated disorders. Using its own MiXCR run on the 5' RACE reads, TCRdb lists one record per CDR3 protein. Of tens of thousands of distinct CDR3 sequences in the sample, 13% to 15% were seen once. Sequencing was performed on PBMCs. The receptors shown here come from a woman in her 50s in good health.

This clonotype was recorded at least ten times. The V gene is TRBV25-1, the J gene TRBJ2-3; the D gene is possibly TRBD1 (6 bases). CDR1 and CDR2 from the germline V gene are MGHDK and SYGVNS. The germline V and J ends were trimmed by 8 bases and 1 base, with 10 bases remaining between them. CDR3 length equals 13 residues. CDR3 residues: CASQGFGTDTQYF. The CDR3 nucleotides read TGTGCCAGCCAGGGGTTCGGCACAGATACGCAGTATTTT. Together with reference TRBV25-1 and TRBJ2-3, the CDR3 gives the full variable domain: EADIYQTPRYLVIGTGKKITLECSQTMGHDKMYWYQQDPGMELHLIHYSYGVNSTEKGDLSSESTVSRIRTEHFPLTLESARPSHTSQYLCASQGFGTDTQYFGPGTRLTVL.

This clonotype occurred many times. This chain's CDR3 is CASSRDRGTYEQYF. The CDR3 DNA follows: TGTGCCAGCAGCCGGGACAGGGGAACCTACGAGCAGTACTTC. The genes are TRBV9 and TRBJ2-7; 10 bases are shared with TRBD1. The CDR3 consists of 14 residues. From germline, CDR1 is SGDLS and CDR2 YYNGEE. The V and J ends lost 4 bases and 2 bases, in that order; junction bases with no gene match: 3.

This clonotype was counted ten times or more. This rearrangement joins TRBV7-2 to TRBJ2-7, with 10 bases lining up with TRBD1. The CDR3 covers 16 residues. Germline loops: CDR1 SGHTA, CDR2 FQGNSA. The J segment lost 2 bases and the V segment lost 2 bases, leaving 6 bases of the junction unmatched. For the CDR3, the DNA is TGTGCCAGCAGCTTACCCAGGGACAGGGGAACCTACGAGCAGTACTTC. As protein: CASSLPRDRGTYEQYF.